This TCR beta chain was profiled in a study of blood T cell repertoires in COVID-19. Study background: PBMCs, B-cell-depleted T cells, or T cells were the source of the cDNA or gDNA that made up the material.

This table comes from immunoSEQ multiplex PCR, and its TCRdb copy is limited to in-frame clones, with some not included. The data contain approximately 240,000 clones, approximately 86% of them seen just once; the ten biggest clones take up more than 5%. CDR1 is SEHNR and CDR2 is FQNEAQ in the germline V gene (reference sequence). Trimming took 5 bases from V and 5 from J, leaving 12 bases between them. This CDR3 has 13 amino acids. Across about two dozen US areas, participants ranged in age from about 18 to 90 years. The study assigned cohorts using participant-reported clinical history. This sequence joins TRBV7-9 and TRBJ1-1, with D perhaps matching TRBD1 (5 bases). The specimen sequenced was PBMCs or T cells enriched from blood (not recorded which). The origin of this receptor is a woman aged 25 to 39 with acute COVID-19. Here the CDR3 reads CASSSRVGTEAFF. CDR3 DNA: TGTGCCAGCAGCAGCAGGGTCGGAACTGAAGCTTTCTTT.